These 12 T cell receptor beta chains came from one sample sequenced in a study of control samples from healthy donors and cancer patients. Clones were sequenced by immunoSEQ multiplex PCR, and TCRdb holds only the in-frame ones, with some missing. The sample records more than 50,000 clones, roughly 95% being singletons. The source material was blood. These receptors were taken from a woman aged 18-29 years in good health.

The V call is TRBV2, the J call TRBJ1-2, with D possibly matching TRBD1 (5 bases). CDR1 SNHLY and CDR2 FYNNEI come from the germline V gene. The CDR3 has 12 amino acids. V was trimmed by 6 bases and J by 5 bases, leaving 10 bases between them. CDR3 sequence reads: CASRDGTYGYTF. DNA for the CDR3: TGTGCCAGCAGGGACGGGACTTATGGCTACACCTTC.

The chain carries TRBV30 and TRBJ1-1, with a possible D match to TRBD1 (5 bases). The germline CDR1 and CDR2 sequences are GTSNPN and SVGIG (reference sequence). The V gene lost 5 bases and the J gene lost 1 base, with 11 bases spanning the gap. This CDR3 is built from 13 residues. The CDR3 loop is CAWALQGNTEAFF. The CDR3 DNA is TGTGCCTGGGCACTCCAGGGGAACACTGAAGCTTTCTTT.

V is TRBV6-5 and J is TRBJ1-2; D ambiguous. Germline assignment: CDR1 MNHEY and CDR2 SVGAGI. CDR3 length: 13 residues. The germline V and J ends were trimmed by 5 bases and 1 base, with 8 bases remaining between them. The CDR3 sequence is CASSRSINYGYTF. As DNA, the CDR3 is TGTGCCAGCAGTCGCAGCATTAACTATGGCTACACCTTC.

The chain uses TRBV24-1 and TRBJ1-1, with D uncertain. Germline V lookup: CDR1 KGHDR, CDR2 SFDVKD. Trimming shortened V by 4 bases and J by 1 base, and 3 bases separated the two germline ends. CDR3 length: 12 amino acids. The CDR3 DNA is TGTGCCACCAGTGACAGGAACACTGAAGCTTTCTTT. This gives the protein CATSDRNTEAFF.

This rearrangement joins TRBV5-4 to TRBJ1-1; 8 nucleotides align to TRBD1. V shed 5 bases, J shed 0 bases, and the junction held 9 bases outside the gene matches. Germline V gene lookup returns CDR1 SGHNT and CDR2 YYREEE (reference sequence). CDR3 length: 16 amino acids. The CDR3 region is CASRHRTGRVNTEAFF. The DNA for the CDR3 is TGTGCCAGCAGACACCGGACAGGGAGAGTGAACACTGAAGCTTTCTTT.

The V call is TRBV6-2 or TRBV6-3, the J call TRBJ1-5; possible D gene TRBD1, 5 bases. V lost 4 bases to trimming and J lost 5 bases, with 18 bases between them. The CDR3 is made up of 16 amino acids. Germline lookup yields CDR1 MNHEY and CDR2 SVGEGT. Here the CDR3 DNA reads TGTGCCAGCAGTTGGGACGCTCAAATGTGGGATCAGCCCCAGCATTTT. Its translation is CASSWDAQMWDQPQHF.

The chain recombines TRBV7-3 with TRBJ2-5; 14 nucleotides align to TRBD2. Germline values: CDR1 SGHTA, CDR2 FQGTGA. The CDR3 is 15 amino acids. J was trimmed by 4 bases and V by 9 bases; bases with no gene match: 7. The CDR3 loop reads CASSTSGGAAETQYF. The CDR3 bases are TGTGCCAGTTCGACTAGCGGGGGGGCGGCAGAGACCCAGTACTTC.

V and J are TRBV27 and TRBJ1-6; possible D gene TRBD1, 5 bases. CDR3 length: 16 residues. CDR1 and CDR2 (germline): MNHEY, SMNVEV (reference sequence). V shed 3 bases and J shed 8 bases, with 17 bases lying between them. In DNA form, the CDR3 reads TGTGCCAGCAGTTTGGAGGGGCCCATTGGACATTCACCCCTCCACTTT. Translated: CASSLEGPIGHSPLHF.

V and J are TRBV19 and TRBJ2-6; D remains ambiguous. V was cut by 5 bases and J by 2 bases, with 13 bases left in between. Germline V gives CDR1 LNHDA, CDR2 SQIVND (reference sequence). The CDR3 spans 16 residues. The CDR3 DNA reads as TGTGCCAGTAGTGAGAGGACGAGAGCTGGGGCCAACGTCCTGACTTTC. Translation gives CASSERTRAGANVLTF. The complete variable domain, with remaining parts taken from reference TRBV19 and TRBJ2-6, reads DGGITQSPKYLFRKEGQNVTLSCEQNLNHDAMYWYRQDPGQGLRLIYYSQIVNDFQKGDIAEGYSVSREKKESFPLTVTSAQKNPTAFYLCASSERTRAGANVLTFGAGSRLTVL.

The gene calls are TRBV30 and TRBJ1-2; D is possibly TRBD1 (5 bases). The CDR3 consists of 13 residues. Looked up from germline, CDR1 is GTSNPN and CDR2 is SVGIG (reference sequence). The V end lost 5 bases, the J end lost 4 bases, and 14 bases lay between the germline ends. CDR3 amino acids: CAWGLGAGYGYTF. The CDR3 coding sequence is TGTGCCTGGGGTCTTGGGGCAGGCTATGGCTACACCTTC.

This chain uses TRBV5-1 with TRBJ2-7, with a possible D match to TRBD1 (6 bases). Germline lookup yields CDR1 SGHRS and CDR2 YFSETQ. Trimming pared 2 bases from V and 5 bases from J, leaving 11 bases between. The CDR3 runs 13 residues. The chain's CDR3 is CASSFPGDHEQYF. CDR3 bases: TGCGCCAGCAGCTTTCCAGGGGACCACGAGCAGTACTTC. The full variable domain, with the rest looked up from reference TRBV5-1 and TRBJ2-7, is KAGVTQTPRYLIKTRGQQVTLSCSPISGHRSVSWYQQTPGQGLQFLFEYFSETQRNKGNFPGRFSGRQFSNSRSEMNVSTLELGDSALYLCASSFPGDHEQYFGPGTRLTVT.

The CDR3: CASSRGREMNTEAFF. The CDR3 nucleotides read TGTGCCAGTTCCAGGGGCCGCGAAATGAACACTGAAGCTTTCTTT. V is TRBV19 and J is TRBJ1-1; D perhaps matches TRBD1 (6 bases). The CDR3 runs 15 residues. The V gene lost 8 bases and the J gene lost 0 bases, with 16 bases spanning the gap. The germline gives CDR1 LNHDA, CDR2 SQIVND (reference sequence).